This T cell receptor (beta chain) was captured in a study of cytotoxic CD8 clonotypes in ibrutinib-treated CLL. Study-wide findings and caveats: A difference in sampling times existed between sustained-remission and progressing patients. Clonality, elevated at ibrutinib response, dropped back toward baseline at progression. Once treatment began, public clonotypes, which were uncommon, contracted or stayed stable.

A word on this clone: Its antigen is unidentified.

The germline gives CDR1 LNHDA, CDR2 SQIVND (reference sequence). V dropped 2 bases and J dropped 0; count of bases not matched to a gene: 4. The CDR3 is 15 amino acids. Measured with immunoSEQ multiplex PCR; TCRdb has only the in-frame clones, and not every one. Of fewer than 75,000 clones in the sample, approximately 71% were seen once. The J gene is TRBJ2-7, the V gene TRBV19; 7 nucleotides line up with TRBD1. This TCR was recovered from a human donor with chronic lymphocytic leukemia. This specimen was PBMCs, taken after 12 months of ibrutinib treatment. The CDR3 nucleotides are TGTGCCAGTAGTATAAACAGGGGAGACTCCTACGAGCAGTACTTC. Protein: CASSINRGDSYEQYF.